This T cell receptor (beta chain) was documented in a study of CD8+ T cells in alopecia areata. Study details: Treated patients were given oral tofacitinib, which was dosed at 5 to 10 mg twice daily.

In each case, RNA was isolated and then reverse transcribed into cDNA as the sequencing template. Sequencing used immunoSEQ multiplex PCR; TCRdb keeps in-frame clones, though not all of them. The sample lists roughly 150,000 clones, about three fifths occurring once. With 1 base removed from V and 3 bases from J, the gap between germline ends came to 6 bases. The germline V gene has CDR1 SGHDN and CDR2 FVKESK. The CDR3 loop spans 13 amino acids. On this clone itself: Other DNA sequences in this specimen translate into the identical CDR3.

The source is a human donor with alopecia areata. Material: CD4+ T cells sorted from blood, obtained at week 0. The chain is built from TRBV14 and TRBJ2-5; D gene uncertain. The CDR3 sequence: CASSQAPKETQYF. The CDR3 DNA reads TGTGCCAGCAGCCAAGCCCCCAAAGAGACCCAGTACTTC.